The 6 T cell receptor beta chains listed next were all sequenced from one sample in a study of early T cells in non-severe SARS-CoV-2 infection. TCRdb redid the calling of the 5' RACE reads with MiXCR, one entry per CDR3 protein. The repertoire holds fewer than 30,000 distinct CDR3 sequences, with around 5.4% as singletons. Sequences were obtained from whole blood. The receptors derive from an adult who was a healthcare worker with PCR-confirmed SARS-CoV-2 infection or an uninfected control (not recorded which).

The chain has TRBV29-1 and TRBJ2-3; a possible D gene is TRBD2 (7 bases). This CDR3 is 14 amino acids long. V was pared by 7 bases and J by 2 bases, with 16 bases between. Germline assignment: CDR1 SQVTM and CDR2 ANQGSEA. CDR3 region: CSAGRGPHTDTQYF. DNA for the CDR3: TGCAGCGCCGGGCGGGGGCCTCACACAGATACGCAGTATTTT.

V gene TRBV27 combines with J gene TRBJ2-2, with 13 bases lining up with TRBD2. J lost 4 bases, V lost 6 bases, and 5 bases had no gene match. Germline values: CDR1 MNHEY, CDR2 SMNVEV (reference sequence). The CDR3 loop spans 16 amino acids. The CDR3 loop reads CASRWTSGSATGELFF. Here the CDR3 DNA reads TGTGCCAGCAGATGGACTAGCGGGAGTGCCACCGGGGAGCTGTTTTTT.

The chain couples TRBV30 to TRBJ2-7, with D unresolved. Germline V gene sequence: CDR1 GTSNPN, CDR2 SVGIG (reference sequence). The CDR3 is made up of 11 amino acids. V was shortened by 2 bases and J by 6 bases, with 8 bases between the two germline ends. The CDR3 nucleotides are TGTGCCTGGAGTATAAACCGCGAGCAGTACTTC. Its translation is CAWSINREQYF.

In this sample, this clonotype turned up a few times. V usage is TRBV11-2 and J usage is TRBJ1-1, with D unresolved. V was clipped by 5 bases and J by 1 base, with 8 bases between them. Germline loops: CDR1 SGHAT, CDR2 FQNNGV. The CDR3 extends over 13 amino acids. DNA of the CDR3: TGTGCCAGCAGCCCCAATAAGAACACTGAAGCTTTCTTT. Its translation: CASSPNKNTEAFF.

This clonotype was counted ten times or more. This chain links TRBV7-2 with TRBJ2-7; D is undetermined. The germline CDR1 and CDR2 sequences are SGHTA and FQGNSA. V lost 1 base to trimming and J lost 2 bases, with 3 bases between them. The CDR3 is 12 amino acids. As DNA, the CDR3 is TGTGCCAGCAGCTTAGGAGCCTACGAGCAGTACTTC. This translates into CASSLGAYEQYF.

This rearrangement joins TRBV7-2 to TRBJ2-1, with 7 nucleotides matching TRBD2. CDR3 length: 16 residues. Germline V gene data show CDR1 as SGHTA and CDR2 as FQGNSA. V shed 5 bases, J shed 0 bases, and the junction held 7 bases outside the gene matches. The CDR3 bases are TGTGCCAGCAGCCCGGGGGGAATGGGCTCCTACAATGAGCAGTTCTTC. It encodes CASSPGGMGSYNEQFF.